These 24 T cell receptor beta chains came from one sample sequenced in a study of Ad26.COV2.S vaccination and SARS-CoV-2 variants. Treatment of the sample: roughly 19 received Ad26.COV2.S at low or high dose, single or two shots; 5 received placebo; per-sample allocation not given. Samples analyzed were those drawn on day 63 after the first vaccine or placebo injection. Repertoires were generated with immunoSEQ multiplex PCR, while TCRdb's copy carries only in-frame clones and drops some. The data hold roughly 270,000 clones, with more than 75% observed a single time. The source material was peripheral blood, sampled in a trial of Ad26.COV2.S vaccine versus placebo. These receptors all stem from a person between 18 and 60 years old who received the Ad26.COV2.S COVID-19 vaccine or a placebo.

V gene TRBV2 combines with J gene TRBJ1-1, with D unresolved. Germline CDR1 reads SNHLY; CDR2 reads FYNNEI. The CDR3 has 14 residues. V lost 3 bases, J lost 1 base, and 9 bases lay in between. The CDR3 here is CASSELVWNTEAFF. In DNA form, the CDR3 reads TGTGCCAGCAGTGAGCTTGTTTGGAACACTGAAGCTTTCTTT.

The chain employs TRBV10-1 and TRBJ2-4; TRBD1 is a possible D gene (6 bases). Per the germline V gene, CDR1 is WNHNN and CDR2 is SYGVQD (reference sequence). The CDR3 spans 16 residues. V dropped 2 bases and J dropped 3 bases, with 14 bases sitting between them. This CDR3 reads CASSEVQGQNKNIQYF. In DNA, the CDR3 is TGCGCCAGCAGTGAGGTTCAGGGGCAGAACAAAAACATTCAGTACTTC.

The chain carries TRBV6-2 or TRBV6-3 and TRBJ2-6; D may match TRBD1 or TRBD2 (5 bases each). Germline V gene sequence: CDR1 MNHEY, CDR2 SVGEGT. Trimming took 6 bases from V and 1 from J, leaving 16 bases between them. There are 17 residues in the CDR3. The CDR3 here is CASSSPGRASGANVLTF. The CDR3 DNA reads as TGTGCCAGCAGCTCCCCGGGACGCGCGTCTGGGGCCAACGTCCTGACTTTC.

This chain links TRBV25-1 with TRBJ2-2; TRBD1 matches at 10 bases. Trimming removed 10 bases from V and 5 bases from J; junction bases left unmatched: 16. Germline V lookup: CDR1 MGHDK, CDR2 SYGVNS. CDR3 length: 17 residues. The DNA of the CDR3 is TGTGCCACCCTCAGATATGAGGGGACAGGGGAAACCGGGGAGCTGTTTTTT. Amino acids: CATLRYEGTGETGELFF.

The chain recombines TRBV5-1 with TRBJ2-1; D perhaps matches TRBD2 (5 bases). The CDR3 is made up of 15 amino acids. Trimming took off 4 bases at V and 3 bases at J, with 14 bases between the two ends. The germline gives CDR1 SGHRS, CDR2 YFSETQ. The chain's CDR3 is CASSPLGEIYNEQFF. In DNA, the CDR3 is TGCGCCAGCAGCCCACTGGGAGAGATCTACAATGAGCAGTTCTTC.

This clone was detected once. This chain uses TRBV27 with TRBJ1-2; D uncertain. The V and J ends lost 5 bases and 0 bases respectively, with 10 bases between them. Germline V gene lookup returns CDR1 MNHEY and CDR2 SMNVEV (reference sequence). The CDR3 sequence is 14 residues long. CDR3 DNA sequence: TGTGCCAGCAGTCCCTCGGGAGCTAACTATGGCTACACCTTC. It specifies CASSPSGANYGYTF.

The chain employs TRBV27 and TRBJ2-7; possibly TRBD1 or TRBD2 for D (5 bases each). With 3 bases removed from V and 4 bases from J, the gap between germline ends came to 16 bases. CDR1 is MNHEY and CDR2 is SMNVEV in the germline V gene (reference sequence). There are 15 residues in the CDR3. CDR3 DNA sequence: TGTGCCAGCAGTTTGATAGGGACGGAAGGTTACGAGCAGTACTTC. Encoded protein: CASSLIGTEGYEQYF.

This chain joins TRBV5-1 and TRBJ2-3, with 14 bases that match TRBD2. The germline gives CDR1 SGHRS, CDR2 YFSETQ. The V gene end was trimmed by 7 bases and the J gene end by 1 base; junction bases not matched to a gene: 11. The CDR3 contains 18 residues. The CDR3 DNA is TGCGCCAGCGTCCCCGGGACTAGCGGGAGAAGAGGCACAGATACGCAGTATTTT. Its protein product is CASVPGTSGRRGTDTQYF.

This rearrangement joins TRBV28 to TRBJ2-1, with D tentatively TRBD1 (6 bases). The CDR3 consists of 15 residues. The ends were cut back, 3 bases at V and 4 bases at J, with 13 bases in the middle. Germline loops: CDR1 MDHEN, CDR2 SYDVKM. The CDR3 region is CASSFKGHGYNEQFF. The CDR3 DNA follows: TGTGCCAGCAGTTTCAAGGGACACGGTTACAATGAGCAGTTCTTC.

This chain links TRBV2 with TRBJ2-7, with a possible D match to TRBD1 (5 bases). Trimming removed 8 bases at V and 6 bases at J, with 23 bases between. The CDR3 consists of 15 residues. Germline loops: CDR1 SNHLY, CDR2 FYNNEI. This CDR3 is CASAPGPNRSSEQYF. CDR3 nucleotide sequence: TGTGCCAGCGCCCCCGGACCAAACAGGTCGTCCGAGCAGTACTTC.

The chain uses TRBV27 and TRBJ2-3; D uncertain. Trimming cost V 0 bases and J 1 base, with 5 bases left between them. Germline loops: CDR1 MNHEY, CDR2 SMNVEV (reference sequence). The CDR3 consists of 14 residues. CDR3 sequence reads: CASSLSPRTDTQYF. CDR3 in DNA: TGTGCCAGCAGTTTATCGCCCCGCACAGATACGCAGTATTTT.

This chain connects TRBV30 to TRBJ1-2; no clear D gene. The V gene lost 3 bases and the J gene lost 5 bases, with 10 bases spanning the gap. Germline V CDR1 and CDR2: GTSNPN, SVGIG (reference sequence). This CDR3 is built from 12 residues. CDR3 in amino acids: CAWREDGYGYTF. DNA for the CDR3: TGTGCCTGGAGGGAGGACGGGTATGGCTACACCTTC. Full variable domain (remainder filled in from reference TRBV30 and TRBJ1-2): SQTIHQWPATLVQPVGSPLSLECTVEGTSNPNLYWYRQAAGRGLQLLFYSVGIGQISSEVPQNLSASRPQDRQFILSSKKLLLSDSGFYLCAWREDGYGYTFGSGTRLTVV.

This clone is a singleton in its sample. CDR3 coding DNA: TGTGCCAGCAGTCGGACGGGTCTCTACGAGCAGTACTTC. The encoded protein is CASSRTGLYEQYF. J is TRBJ2-7 and V is TRBV6-5; D ambiguous. V was pared by 5 bases and J by 3 bases, with 11 bases between. The CDR3 has 13 residues. The germline V gene has CDR1 MNHEY and CDR2 SVGAGI.

The chain carries TRBV3-1 (or the pseudogene TRBV3-2) and TRBJ2-7; the match to TRBD2 covers 12 bases. The CDR3 extends over 15 amino acids. Per the germline V gene, CDR1 is LGHDT and CDR2 is YNNKEL (reference sequence). After removal of 0 bases from V and 4 bases from J, the junction contained 1 base not matched to a gene. CDR3 protein: CASSQELAGGYEQYF. CDR3 nucleotides: TGTGCCAGCAGCCAAGAACTAGCGGGGGGATACGAGCAGTACTTC.

The V gene is TRBV13, the J gene TRBJ2-1, with a possible D match to TRBD2 (7 bases). Germline CDR1 reads PRHDT; CDR2 reads FYEKMQ (reference sequence). V lost 4 bases, J lost 6 bases, and 13 bases lay in between. The CDR3 length is 14 residues. CDR3 nucleotides: TGTGCCAGCAGCTCCCGGGGGGCCCCCAATGAGCAGTTCTTC. Translating it yields CASSSRGAPNEQFF.

The rearrangement uses TRBV19 and TRBJ2-1; 8 nucleotides line up with TRBD1. The CDR3 covers 15 residues. The J segment lost 0 bases and the V segment lost 6 bases, leaving 4 bases of the junction unmatched. Germline lookup yields CDR1 LNHDA and CDR2 SQIVND (reference sequence). CDR3 sequence: CASSRDRGSYNEQFF. CDR3 in DNA: TGTGCCAGTAGCAGAGACAGGGGCTCCTACAATGAGCAGTTCTTC.

The V and J genes are TRBV10-2 and TRBJ2-1; D is possibly TRBD2 (5 bases). Trimming pared 4 bases from V and 3 bases from J, leaving 13 bases between. The CDR3 is made up of 15 amino acids. CDR1 and CDR2 from the germline V gene are WSHSY and SAAADI. The CDR3 region has the DNA TGCGCCAGCAGTGTGGCGGAGGTGGGCTACAATGAGCAGTTCTTC. Its protein is CASSVAEVGYNEQFF.

This chain links TRBV5-6 with TRBJ1-1; 9 nucleotides agree with TRBD1. V was clipped by 0 bases and J by 9 bases; unmatched bases: 6. CDR1 is SGHDT and CDR2 is YYEEEE in the germline V gene. The CDR3 length is 14 residues. CDR3 residues: CASSLDLQGAQAFF. CDR3 coding DNA: TGTGCCAGCAGCTTGGACCTACAGGGGGCGCAAGCTTTCTTT.

The genes are TRBV5-6 and TRBJ1-1; D gene uncertain. V was shortened by 1 base and J by 8 bases, with 6 bases between the two germline ends. This CDR3 is built from 11 residues. Germline V gives CDR1 SGHDT, CDR2 YYEEEE. The CDR3 DNA is TGTGCCAGCAGCTTGAGGTTCGAAGCTTTCTTT. This codes for CASSLRFEAFF. Drawing the rest from reference TRBV5-6 and TRBJ1-1, the complete variable domain is DAGVTQSPTHLIKTRGQQVTLRCSPKSGHDTVSWYQQALGQGPQFIFQYYEEEERQRGNFPDRFSGHQFPNYSSELNVNALLLGDSALYLCASSLRFEAFFGQGTRLTVV.

This chain uses TRBV6-5 with TRBJ1-4; D is undetermined. Germline V gene sequence: CDR1 MNHEY, CDR2 SVGAGI. The CDR3 loop spans 15 amino acids. Trimming pared 5 bases from V and 7 bases from J, leaving 17 bases between. The CDR3 region is CASSQKAWIGEKLFF. CDR3 nucleotide sequence: TGTGCCAGCAGTCAAAAAGCATGGATCGGTGAAAAACTGTTTTTT.

This chain links TRBV6-5 with TRBJ1-4; the D is unclear. The CDR3 runs to 12 residues. Germline V gene lookup returns CDR1 MNHEY and CDR2 SVGAGI. Between the trimmed V and J ends, which lost 7 bases and 5 bases, there was a span of 8 bases. DNA for the CDR3: TGTGCCAGCAAAAAGAAGAATGAAAAACTGTTTTTT. Translation: CASKKKNEKLFF.

This clone was recorded only once. The chain recombines TRBV19 with TRBJ1-3; 10 nucleotides match TRBD1. With V trimmed by 4 bases and J by 1 base, 4 bases remained unmatched. The CDR3 has 16 residues. Germline V gene data show CDR1 as LNHDA and CDR2 as SQIVND (reference sequence). The DNA of the CDR3 is TGTGCCAGTAGTACCAGGGACAGGGGATCTGGAAACACCATATATTTT. Translating gives CASSTRDRGSGNTIYF.

V is TRBV6-4 and J is TRBJ2-1; D call uncertain. This CDR3 comprises 15 residues. Germline assignment: CDR1 MRHNA and CDR2 SNTAGT. Between the trimmed V and J ends, which lost 6 bases and 4 bases, there was a span of 16 bases. The CDR3 DNA follows: TGTGCCAGCAGAATCGACTCCCAACCGTACAATGAGCAGTTCTTC. The encoded protein is CASRIDSQPYNEQFF.

This clone came up once. Given a much more abundant clone one base away, this may be a read error. The gene calls are TRBV7-9 and TRBJ2-7; D is possibly TRBD1 or TRBD2 (5 bases each). The V gene lost 1 base and the J gene lost 4 bases, with 8 bases spanning the gap. The CDR3 contains 13 residues. Germline CDR1 and CDR2: SEHNR and FQNEAQ (reference sequence). The CDR3: CASSLGDGYEQYF. CDR3 nucleotide sequence: TGTGCCAGCAGCTTAGGGGACGGATACGAGCAGTACTTC.